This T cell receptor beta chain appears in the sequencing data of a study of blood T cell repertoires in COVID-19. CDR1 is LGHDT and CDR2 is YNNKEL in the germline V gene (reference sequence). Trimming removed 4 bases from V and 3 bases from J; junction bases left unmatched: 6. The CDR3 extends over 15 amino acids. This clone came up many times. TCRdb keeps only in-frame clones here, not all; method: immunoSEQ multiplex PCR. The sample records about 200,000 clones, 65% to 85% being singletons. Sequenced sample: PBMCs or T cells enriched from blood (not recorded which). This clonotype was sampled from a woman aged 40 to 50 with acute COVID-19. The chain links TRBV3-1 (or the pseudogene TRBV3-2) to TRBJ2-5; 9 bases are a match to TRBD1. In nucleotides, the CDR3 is TGTGCCAGCAGCCGGGACAGGGAGGTGGAAGAGACCCAGTACTTC. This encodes CASSRDREVEETQYF.